Sequencing of this T cell receptor (beta chain) was carried out in a study of CD8 T cells in Susac syndrome (dated by TCRdb to the late 2010s). Context from the whole study: The study used repertoire sequencing to test whether antigen drove CD8+ T cell activation and differentiation in Susac syndrome.

Here V drops 11 bases and J drops 2 bases, and the junction holds 9 bases not matched to any gene. From its cysteine to its phenylalanine, the CDR3 spans 14 amino acids. Only CDR3 DNA is held: 42 bases, read in frame from base 1. CDR1 SNHLY and CDR2 FYNNEI were looked up in the germline V gene. RNA was extracted with the RNeasy kit and about 0.45 to 1 ug was reverse transcribed using random hexamers. The immunoSEQ multiplex PCR assay, which covers 54 Vbeta and 13 Jbeta segments, was used to amplify TCR beta CDR3 regions. PCR amplification bias was corrected by using a synthetic template baseline for primer optimization and computational correction. The study's processing was this. Reads were annotated to V, D and J genes according to IMGT and were analyzed with immunoSEQ Analyzer, with only productive sequences retained. Clonality was computed as one minus Shannon entropy normalized by log2 of the number of productive unique sequences. Public and private clones were assessed among the 100 most prevalent clones of each patient and control. Clones were defined as Susac-specific when absent from the healthy and MS cohorts, from over a thousand published viral clones and from other ImmuneACCESS disease sequences. Using fastp at Q25 and MiXCR, TCRdb reprocessed the public reads and kept productive beta chains. Every CDR3 protein is listed once, alongside the most common genes and DNA of its rows. Clone size and V and J calls follow TCRdb, not the original study. Across this sample there are about 300,000 distinct CDR3 sequences, with just over 90% seen only once. Roughly 0.07% of the sample goes to the ten largest clones.

Peripheral blood CD8+ and CD4+ T cells from healthy donors, Susac syndrome patients and multiple sclerosis patients were profiled by high-throughput TCR beta sequencing. Treatment-naive patients with stable or active relapsing-remitting disease fulfilling revised McDonald criteria were used as multiple sclerosis controls. Bulk CD8+ and CD4+ T cells were purified by magnetic negative isolation, while CD8+ TEMRA cells were enriched using FACS. Blood was collected in EDTA tubes and processed within 24 hours, with PBMCs isolated through density gradient centrifugation. PBMCs destined for TCR sequencing were cryopreserved in liquid nitrogen and later thawed in a 37 °C water bath. The sorted or isolated CD4+, CD8+ and CD8+ TEMRA cells had a purity of 90% or higher. What the authors observed across the whole study: The number of individuals in the TCR sequencing and HLA analysis was recognized as being relatively small.

Turning to this clonotype: Its antigen is still unknown. Per-nucleotide qualities are absent, and no much larger clonotype sits a single base away.

Sequenced sample: CD4+ T cells from PBMCs. The TCR sequence derives from a human donor with multiple sclerosis. Recombination linked TRBV2 to TRBJ1-2; the central 9 bases match TRBD1. The nucleotides read TGTGCCGGCCGGTCTGGACAGGGGAACTATGGCTACACCTTC. Translated, this is CAGRSGQGNYGYTF. Outside the CDR3, residues come from the reference TRBV2 and TRBJ1-2 proteins, so the full variable domain is: EPEVTQTPSHQVTQMGQEVILRCVPISNHLYFYWYRQILGQKVEFLVSFYNNEISEKSEIFDDQFSVERPDGSNFTLKIRSTKLEDSAMYFCAGRSGQGNYGYTFGSGTRLTVV.